Sequencing of this T cell receptor (beta chain) was carried out in a study of T cell responses to AZD1222 COVID-19 vaccine. Germline assignment: CDR1 LNHNV and CDR2 YYDKDF (reference sequence). This CDR3 region has 14 residues. V dropped 6 bases and J dropped 2 bases, with 11 bases sitting between them. Sequencing was performed with immunoSEQ multiplex PCR; in TCRdb, only in-frame clones are kept and a portion is missing. The sample gives about 150,000 clones, about 93% of which show up once; more than 8.5% is in the top ten. Notes on this clone: Its antigen is unknown.

Findings and limits, study-wide: CD4 TCRs covered the whole spike, strongest at regions 160-218 and 743-854.

The V and J genes are TRBV15 and TRBJ1-5; D possibly corresponds to TRBD1 (5 bases). This clonotype originated in an adult in good health. Sequenced here: peripheral blood, sampled on day 0 of AZD1222 vaccination. The CDR3 coding sequence is TGTGCCACCAGACTCTTCAGGGGCAATCAGCCCCAGCATTTT. Residues: CATRLFRGNQPQHF. Based on the CDR3 plus reference TRBV15 and TRBJ1-5, the full variable domain is DAMVIQNPRYQVTQFGKPVTLSCSQTLNHNVMYWYQQKSSQAPKLLFHYYDKDFNNEADTPDNFQSRRPNTSFCFLDIRSPGLGDTAMYLCATRLFRGNQPQHFGDGTRLSIL.